The present T cell receptor (beta chain) was sequenced within a study of tissue T cells after allogeneic stem cell transplantation. Study results and limitations: This small cohort was clinically heterogeneous, and sampling depth was a limitation. Blood and spleen captured only part of the tissue TCR repertoire.

Documented time point: mouse harvest day 7 after allogeneic transplant. Mouse grafts combined 10^7 T-cell-depleted bone marrow cells with 10^6 splenic CD5+ T cells. Tissues came from B6→BALB/c major-mismatch GVHD mice at day 7 or 14. Notes on this clone: Its antigen remains unknown. Mouse gene names and germline throughout. The CDR3 end lies 1 residue beyond the end of the read and is filled in from the germline J gene.

Some clones are missing from TCRdb's copy, which holds only in-frame ones; the method was immunoSEQ multiplex PCR. The data contain 7,000 to 7,500 clones, 40% to 55% of them singletons. CDR1 and CDR2 from the germline V gene are FNHDT and SITEND (reference sequence). CDR3 size: 14 residues. V lost 2 bases to trimming and J lost 0 bases, with 7 bases between them. The sequencing sample was made of gut tissue. The chain joins TRBV19 to TRBJ2-5; no clear D. The TCR was taken from a female BALB/c mouse given C57BL/6 T cells with graft-versus-host disease after an allogeneic hematopoietic cell transplant. Incomplete CDR3 DNA: TGTGCCAGCAGTATCTCGGCGAACCAAGACACCCAGTAC. Its translation is CASSISANQDTQY. The whole CDR3 sequence reads CASSISANQDTQYF.